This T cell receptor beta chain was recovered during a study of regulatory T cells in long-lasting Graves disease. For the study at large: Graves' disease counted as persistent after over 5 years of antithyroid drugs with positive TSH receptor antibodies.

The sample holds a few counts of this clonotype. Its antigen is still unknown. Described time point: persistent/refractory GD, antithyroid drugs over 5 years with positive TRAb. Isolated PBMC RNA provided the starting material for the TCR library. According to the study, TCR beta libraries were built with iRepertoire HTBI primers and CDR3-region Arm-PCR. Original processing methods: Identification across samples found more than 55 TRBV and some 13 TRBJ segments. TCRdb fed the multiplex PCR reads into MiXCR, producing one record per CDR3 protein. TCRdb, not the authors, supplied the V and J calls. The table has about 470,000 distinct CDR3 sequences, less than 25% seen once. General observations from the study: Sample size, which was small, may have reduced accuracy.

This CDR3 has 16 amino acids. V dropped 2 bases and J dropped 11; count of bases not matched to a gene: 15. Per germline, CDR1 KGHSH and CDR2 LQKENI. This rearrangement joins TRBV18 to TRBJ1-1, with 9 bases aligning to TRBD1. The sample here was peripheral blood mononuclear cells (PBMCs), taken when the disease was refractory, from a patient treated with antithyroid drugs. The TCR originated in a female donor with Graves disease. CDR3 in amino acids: CASSPNPGQGTVVAFF. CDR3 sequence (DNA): TGTGCCAGCTCACCAAACCCGGGACAGGGCACGGTGGTGGCTTTCTTT.